This is a list of T cell receptor beta chains from one sample in a study of T cell responses to AZD1222 COVID-19 vaccine. Here immunoSEQ multiplex PCR was the method, and the copy in TCRdb shows in-frame clones only, minus some. The table lists some 140,000 clones, roughly 90% of them singletons. This sample comprised peripheral blood, obtained on day 0 of MenACWY control vaccination. The receptors here all came from an adult in good health. Each CDR3 is given with its conserved first and last residue. D genes are given only for firm matches. Some rows have no size entry. The others give once, few or many, or a class for an expanded clone.

clone_size: NA
j_call: TRBJ1-2
v_call: TRBV21-1
d_call: NA
cdr3_nt: TGTGCCAGCAGCAAAGCGCGAGGGGCAAACTATGGCTACACCTTC
cdr3_aa: CASSKARGANYGYTF

clone_size: NA
j_call: TRBJ1-5
v_call: TRBV28
d_call: NA
cdr3_nt: TGTGCCAGCAGTTTGGGGCACAGCAATCAGCCCCAGCATTTT
cdr3_aa: CASSLGHSNQPQHF

clone_size: NA
j_call: TRBJ2-5
v_call: TRBV21-1
d_call: NA
cdr3_nt: TGTGCCAGCAGCCAACGACTAGCGGGAGCGGGGGAGACCCAGTACTTC
cdr3_aa: CASSQRLAGAGETQYF

clone_size: NA
j_call: TRBJ1-1
v_call: TRBV12-5
d_call: NA
cdr3_nt: TGTGCTAGTGGTTTGTTGGGGGACACTGAAGCTTTCTTT
cdr3_aa: CASGLLGDTEAFF

clone_size: NA
j_call: TRBJ2-1
v_call: TRBV28
d_call: TRBD2
cdr3_nt: TGTGCCAGCAGCCCTTTCGTAGCGGGGTTGTACAATGAGCAGTTCTTC
cdr3_aa: CASSPFVAGLYNEQFF

clone_size: NA
j_call: TRBJ1-2
v_call: TRBV5-1
d_call: NA
cdr3_nt: TGCGCCAGCAGCTTGGGGGTCGACTATGGCTACACCTTC
cdr3_aa: CASSLGVDYGYTF

clone_size: NA
j_call: TRBJ2-5
v_call: TRBV4-1
d_call: TRBD1
cdr3_nt: TGCGCCAGCAGCGGGGACAGTGAGACCCAGTACTTC
cdr3_aa: CASSGDSETQYF

clone_size: NA
j_call: TRBJ1-1
v_call: TRBV19
d_call: NA
cdr3_nt: TGTGCCAGTAGTAACGGTTGGGACACTGAAGCTTTCTTT
cdr3_aa: CASSNGWDTEAFF

clone_size: NA
j_call: TRBJ2-7
v_call: TRBV6-5
d_call: TRBD2
cdr3_nt: TGTGCCAGCAGTTACCGACCTAGCGGGAGTGGGGACGAGCAGTACTTC
cdr3_aa: CASSYRPSGSGDEQYF

clone_size: many
j_call: TRBJ1-2
v_call: TRBV19
d_call: TRBD1
cdr3_nt: TGTGCCAGTAGTATATCGGGACAGGGTCCGAGCTACACCTTC
cdr3_aa: CASSISGQGPSYTF

clone_size: NA
j_call: TRBJ2-3
v_call: TRBV19
d_call: NA
cdr3_nt: TGTGCCAGTAGTGTAGGCGGGACAGTCACCGGGGATACGCAGTATTTT
cdr3_aa: CASSVGGTVTGDTQYF

clone_size: NA
j_call: TRBJ2-3
v_call: TRBV19
d_call: NA
cdr3_nt: TGTGCCAGTACCGCCGGACCCCGGACAGGCACAGATACGCAGTATTTT
cdr3_aa: CASTAGPRTGTDTQYF

clone_size: NA
j_call: TRBJ1-1
v_call: TRBV5-1
d_call: TRBD1
cdr3_nt: TGCGCCAGCAGCTGGGCGGGACAGGGTACTGAAGCTTTCTTT
cdr3_aa: CASSWAGQGTEAFF

clone_size: NA
j_call: TRBJ1-2
v_call: TRBV2
d_call: NA
cdr3_nt: TGTGCCAGCACCAGGGACTCTAACTATGGCTACACCTTC
cdr3_aa: CASTRDSNYGYTF

clone_size: NA
j_call: TRBJ2-5
v_call: TRBV9
d_call: NA
cdr3_nt: TGTGCCAGCAGCGTAGAACCCATACCACGGGAGACCCAGTACTTC
cdr3_aa: CASSVEPIPRETQYF

clone_size: NA
j_call: TRBJ1-2
v_call: TRBV28
d_call: NA
cdr3_nt: TGTGCCAGCAGTTTATGGGCAAGTGGTAACTATGGCTACACCTTC
cdr3_aa: CASSLWASGNYGYTF

clone_size: NA
j_call: TRBJ2-4
v_call: TRBV19
d_call: TRBD1
cdr3_nt: TGTGCCAGTACCACGACAGGGGGTGGGGACATTCAGTACTTC
cdr3_aa: CASTTTGGGDIQYF

clone_size: once
j_call: TRBJ1-2
v_call: TRBV10-1
d_call: NA
cdr3_nt: TGCGCCAGCAGCGACCGGGCAGTCCTGTTTAACTATGGCTACACCTTC
cdr3_aa: CASSDRAVLFNYGYTF

clone_size: NA
j_call: TRBJ1-2
v_call: TRBV6-5
d_call: NA
cdr3_nt: TGTGCCAGCAGTTCCTCAGGTTTATATGGCTACACCTTC
cdr3_aa: CASSSSGLYGYTF

clone_size: NA
j_call: TRBJ1-1
v_call: TRBV5-6
d_call: NA
cdr3_nt: TGTGCCAGCAGCTACCTGGGGGCAGCGAAGAACACTGAAGCTTTCTTT
cdr3_aa: CASSYLGAAKNTEAFF

clone_size: NA
j_call: TRBJ1-2
v_call: TRBV18
d_call: TRBD1
cdr3_nt: TGTGCCAGCTCACCGCCTTTACTGGACAGGGTAGATGGCTACACCTTC
cdr3_aa: CASSPPLLDRVDGYTF

clone_size: NA
j_call: TRBJ1-1
v_call: TRBV15
d_call: NA
cdr3_nt: TGTGCCACCAGCAGAGTGGGGACTGAAGCTTTCTTT
cdr3_aa: CATSRVGTEAFF

clone_size: NA
j_call: TRBJ1-1
v_call: TRBV29-1
d_call: NA
cdr3_nt: TGCAGCGTTGGTGGGAAGGCTGAAGCTTTCTTT
cdr3_aa: CSVGGKAEAFF

clone_size: NA
j_call: TRBJ1-3
v_call: TRBV27
d_call: NA
cdr3_nt: TGTGCCAGCAGTTCTCTTGGACGGAACTCTGGAAACACCATATATTTT
cdr3_aa: CASSSLGRNSGNTIYF

clone_size: NA
j_call: TRBJ2-7
v_call: TRBV18
d_call: TRBD1
cdr3_nt: TGTGCCAGCTCACCAGCGCCCACAGGGGGGTACGAGCAGTACTTC
cdr3_aa: CASSPAPTGGYEQYF

clone_size: NA
j_call: TRBJ1-2
v_call: TRBV9
d_call: TRBD1
cdr3_nt: TGTGCCAGCAGCGAAACAAGACAGGGCCCAGCTAACTATGGCTACACCTTC
cdr3_aa: CASSETRQGPANYGYTF

clone_size: NA
j_call: TRBJ2-7
v_call: TRBV28
d_call: NA
cdr3_nt: TGTGCCAGCAGTTTGAAGCGGGCCGAGCAGTACTTC
cdr3_aa: CASSLKRAEQYF

clone_size: NA
j_call: TRBJ2-2
v_call: TRBV7-8
d_call: TRBD2
cdr3_nt: TGTGCCAGCAGCCTGGACGAGGCGGGAGGAGGCGGGGAGCTGTTTTTT
cdr3_aa: CASSLDEAGGGGELFF

clone_size: few
j_call: TRBJ1-5
v_call: TRBV6-2/TRBV6-3
d_call: NA
cdr3_nt: TGTGCCAGCAGTTCCACCGACCGGACGGAAGATAATCAGCCCCAGCATTTT
cdr3_aa: CASSSTDRTEDNQPQHF

clone_size: NA
j_call: TRBJ1-2
v_call: TRBV3-1/TRBV3-2
d_call: NA
cdr3_nt: TGTGCCAGCAGAAATTGGGCCGGTGGCTACACCTTC
cdr3_aa: CASRNWAGGYTF

clone_size: NA
j_call: TRBJ1-2
v_call: TRBV6-1
d_call: NA
cdr3_nt: TGTGCCAGCAGTGAAGCGGGGCCGGGACGCCTCCGTGGGAGGATATATAATGGCTACACCTTC
cdr3_aa: CASSEAGPGRLRGRIYNGYTF

clone_size: once
j_call: TRBJ1-2
v_call: TRBV7-9
d_call: NA
cdr3_nt: TGTGCCAGCAGCTTATTCGGGGCCGCGGGCTATGGCTACACCTTC
cdr3_aa: CASSLFGAAGYGYTF

clone_size: NA
j_call: TRBJ1-1
v_call: TRBV9
d_call: TRBD1
cdr3_nt: TGTGCCAGCAGCGTGATAGACAGGGGGCAGAAAGCTTTCTTT
cdr3_aa: CASSVIDRGQKAFF

clone_size: NA
j_call: TRBJ2-3
v_call: TRBV4-1
d_call: NA
cdr3_nt: TGCGCCAGCAGCCAAGAACGGGGGGCCCTCACAGATACGCAGTATTTT
cdr3_aa: CASSQERGALTDTQYF

clone_size: NA
j_call: TRBJ1-6
v_call: TRBV5-6
d_call: NA
cdr3_nt: TGTGCCAGCAGCTTTTTAGGCTCACCCCTCCACTTT
cdr3_aa: CASSFLGSPLHF

clone_size: NA
j_call: TRBJ2-1
v_call: TRBV14
d_call: NA
cdr3_nt: TGTGCCAGCAGCCAACGAGGGAGAGACCACAATGAGCAGTTCTTC
cdr3_aa: CASSQRGRDHNEQFF

clone_size: NA
j_call: TRBJ2-3
v_call: TRBV4-3
d_call: NA
cdr3_nt: TGCGCCAGCAGCCAATCATCCGGGACTGCAGGAGATACGCAGTATTTT
cdr3_aa: CASSQSSGTAGDTQYF

clone_size: NA
j_call: TRBJ1-6
v_call: TRBV19
d_call: TRBD1
cdr3_nt: TGTGCCAGTAGTATTTCAGGGGGAAATTCACCCCTCCACTTT
cdr3_aa: CASSISGGNSPLHF

clone_size: few
j_call: TRBJ1-1
v_call: TRBV18
d_call: NA
cdr3_nt: TGTGCCAGCTCACCGCTGGACAGGAACACTGAAGCTTTCTTT
cdr3_aa: CASSPLDRNTEAFF

clone_size: NA
j_call: TRBJ1-2
v_call: TRBV27
d_call: TRBD1
cdr3_nt: TGTGCCAGCAGCGCCAGGGGGGGCGGCTACACCTTC
cdr3_aa: CASSARGGGYTF

clone_size: NA
j_call: TRBJ2-5
v_call: TRBV11-2
d_call: NA
cdr3_nt: TGTGCCAGCAGCTTAGATCGGGAGACCCAGTACTTC
cdr3_aa: CASSLDRETQYF

clone_size: NA
j_call: TRBJ1-1
v_call: TRBV9
d_call: TRBD1
cdr3_nt: TGTGCCAGCAGCGCCCAGGGGGTTAGGACTGAAGCTTTCTTT
cdr3_aa: CASSAQGVRTEAFF

clone_size: NA
j_call: TRBJ1-4
v_call: TRBV2
d_call: TRBD1
cdr3_nt: TGTGCCAGCAGTGAAGCGCTCCGGGACAGGGCAGCAACTAATGAAAAACTGTTTTTT
cdr3_aa: CASSEALRDRAATNEKLFF

clone_size: NA
j_call: TRBJ2-1
v_call: TRBV3-1/TRBV3-2
d_call: NA
cdr3_nt: TGTGCCAGCAGCCAAGTCCCCGTAAGACCGCAGCAGTTCTTC
cdr3_aa: CASSQVPVRPQQFF

clone_size: NA
j_call: TRBJ1-4
v_call: TRBV5-6
d_call: NA
cdr3_nt: TGTGCCAGCAGCTTGAAACAGGTTAATGAAAAACTGTTTTTT
cdr3_aa: CASSLKQVNEKLFF

clone_size: NA
j_call: TRBJ1-1
v_call: TRBV19
d_call: NA
cdr3_nt: TGTGCCATTAGACAAAACATGAACACTGAAGCTTTCTTT
cdr3_aa: CAIRQNMNTEAFF

clone_size: NA
j_call: TRBJ1-1
v_call: TRBV12-3/TRBV12-4
d_call: NA
cdr3_nt: TGTGCCAGCAGTTTAGTCGGCACTGAAGCTTTCTTT
cdr3_aa: CASSLVGTEAFF

clone_size: once
j_call: TRBJ1-5
v_call: TRBV20-1
d_call: NA
cdr3_nt: TGCAGTGCTAGTTTCCGGGAGGGGCAGCCCCAGCATTTT
cdr3_aa: CSASFREGQPQHF

clone_size: NA
j_call: TRBJ1-5
v_call: TRBV24-1
d_call: NA
cdr3_nt: TGTGCCACCAGTGAGGGGGGGGGACCCCAGCATTTT
cdr3_aa: CATSEGGGPQHF

clone_size: NA
j_call: TRBJ1-2
v_call: TRBV7-9
d_call: NA
cdr3_nt: TGTGCCAGCAGCTTAGGAAGGGTCGGCTACACCTTC
cdr3_aa: CASSLGRVGYTF

clone_size: NA
j_call: TRBJ2-3
v_call: TRBV7-9
d_call: TRBD2
cdr3_nt: TGTGCCAGCAGCCGCGGGAGTAAAGATACGCAGTATTTT
cdr3_aa: CASSRGSKDTQYF

clone_size: NA
j_call: TRBJ2-1
v_call: TRBV24-1
d_call: NA
cdr3_nt: TGTGCCACCAGTGACCCTCGATGGAGTGAGCAGTTCTTC
cdr3_aa: CATSDPRWSEQFF

clone_size: NA
j_call: TRBJ1-1
v_call: TRBV28
d_call: NA
cdr3_nt: TGTGCCAGCAGTCCAGTGCCGGCTGAAGCTTTCTTT
cdr3_aa: CASSPVPAEAFF

clone_size: NA
j_call: TRBJ1-2
v_call: TRBV19
d_call: NA
cdr3_nt: TGTGCCAGGCAGGGGCTCAGGGCAAACTATGGCTACACCTTC
cdr3_aa: CARQGLRANYGYTF

clone_size: NA
j_call: TRBJ1-5
v_call: TRBV2
d_call: TRBD1
cdr3_nt: TGTGCCAGCAGCGGACAGGGGGCCGGGGCCCAGCATTTT
cdr3_aa: CASSGQGAGAQHF